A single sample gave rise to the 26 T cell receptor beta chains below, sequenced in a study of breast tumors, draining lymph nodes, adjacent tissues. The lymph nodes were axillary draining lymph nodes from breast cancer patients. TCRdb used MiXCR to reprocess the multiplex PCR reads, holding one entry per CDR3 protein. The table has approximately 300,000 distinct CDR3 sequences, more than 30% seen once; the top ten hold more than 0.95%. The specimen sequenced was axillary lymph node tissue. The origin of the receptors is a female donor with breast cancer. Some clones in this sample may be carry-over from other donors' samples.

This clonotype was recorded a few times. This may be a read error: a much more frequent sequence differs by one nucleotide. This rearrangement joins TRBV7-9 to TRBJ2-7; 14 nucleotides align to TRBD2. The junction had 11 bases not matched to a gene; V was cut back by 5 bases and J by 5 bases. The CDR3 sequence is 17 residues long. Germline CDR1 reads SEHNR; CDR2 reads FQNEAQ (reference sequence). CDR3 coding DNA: TGTGCCAGCAGCACGGGGACTAGCGGGAGTAAACCCAACGAGCAGTACTTC. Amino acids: CASSTGTSGSKPNEQYF.

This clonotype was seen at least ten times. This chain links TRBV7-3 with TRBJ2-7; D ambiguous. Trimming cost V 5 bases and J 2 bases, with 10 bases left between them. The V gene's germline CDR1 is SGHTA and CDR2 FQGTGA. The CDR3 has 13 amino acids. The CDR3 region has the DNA TGTGCCAGCAGCACCGGGCCGACCTACGAGCAGTACTTC. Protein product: CASSTGPTYEQYF.

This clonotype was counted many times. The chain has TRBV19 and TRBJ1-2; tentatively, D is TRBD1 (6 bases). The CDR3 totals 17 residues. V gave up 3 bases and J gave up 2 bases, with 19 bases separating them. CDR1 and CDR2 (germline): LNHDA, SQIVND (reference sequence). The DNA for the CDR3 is TGTGCCAGTAGTATTGACAGGTGGTCGATATCAAACTATGGCTACACCTTC. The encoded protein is CASSIDRWSISNYGYTF.

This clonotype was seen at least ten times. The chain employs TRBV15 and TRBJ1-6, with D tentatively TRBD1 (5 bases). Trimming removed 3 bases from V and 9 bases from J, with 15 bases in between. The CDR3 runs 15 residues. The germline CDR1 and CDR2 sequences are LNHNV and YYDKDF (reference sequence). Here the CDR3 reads CATSSLGVGGSPLHF. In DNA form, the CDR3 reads TGTGCCACCAGCAGTTTGGGGGTTGGCGGTTCACCCCTCCACTTT.

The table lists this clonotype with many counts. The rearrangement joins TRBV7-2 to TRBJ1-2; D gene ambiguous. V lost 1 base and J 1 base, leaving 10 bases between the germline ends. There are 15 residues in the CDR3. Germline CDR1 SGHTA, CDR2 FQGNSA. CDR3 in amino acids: CASSLVSGSNYGYTF. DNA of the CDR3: TGTGCCAGCAGCTTAGTTAGTGGCAGTAACTATGGCTACACCTTC.

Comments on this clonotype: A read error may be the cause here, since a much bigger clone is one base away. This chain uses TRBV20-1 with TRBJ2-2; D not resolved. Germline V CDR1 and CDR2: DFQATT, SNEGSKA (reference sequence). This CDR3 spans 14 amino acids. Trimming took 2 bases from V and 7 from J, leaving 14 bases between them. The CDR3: CSARQANKGGELFF. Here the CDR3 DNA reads TGCAGTGCTAGACAGGCGAATAAGGGCGGGGAGCTGTTTTTT.

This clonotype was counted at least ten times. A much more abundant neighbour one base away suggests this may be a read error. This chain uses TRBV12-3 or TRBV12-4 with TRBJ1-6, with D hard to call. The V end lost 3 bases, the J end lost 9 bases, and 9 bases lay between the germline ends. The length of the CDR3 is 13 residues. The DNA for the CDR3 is TGTGCCAGCAGTTTCCAGGCGGGTTCACCCCTCCACTTT. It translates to CASSFQAGSPLHF.

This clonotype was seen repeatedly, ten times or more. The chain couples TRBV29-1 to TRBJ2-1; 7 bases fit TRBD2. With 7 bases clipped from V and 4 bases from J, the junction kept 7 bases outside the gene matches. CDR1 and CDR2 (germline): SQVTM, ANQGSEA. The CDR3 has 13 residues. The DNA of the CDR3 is TGCAGCGGTGGACTAGTCTATTACAATGAGCAGTTCTTC. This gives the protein CSGGLVYYNEQFF.

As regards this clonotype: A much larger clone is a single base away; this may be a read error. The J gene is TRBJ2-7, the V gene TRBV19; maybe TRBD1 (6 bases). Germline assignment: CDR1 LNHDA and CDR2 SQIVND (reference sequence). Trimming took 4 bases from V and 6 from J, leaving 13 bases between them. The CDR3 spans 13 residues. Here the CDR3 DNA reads TGTGCCAGTAGTAGTAACCTAGGGGGCGAGCAGTACTTC. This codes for CASSSNLGGEQYF.

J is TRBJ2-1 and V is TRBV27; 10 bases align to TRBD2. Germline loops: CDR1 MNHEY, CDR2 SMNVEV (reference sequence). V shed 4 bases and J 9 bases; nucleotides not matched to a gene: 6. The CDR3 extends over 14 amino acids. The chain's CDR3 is CASSYSGRIGEQFF. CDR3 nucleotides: TGTGCCAGCAGTTATAGCGGGAGGATCGGTGAGCAGTTCTTC.

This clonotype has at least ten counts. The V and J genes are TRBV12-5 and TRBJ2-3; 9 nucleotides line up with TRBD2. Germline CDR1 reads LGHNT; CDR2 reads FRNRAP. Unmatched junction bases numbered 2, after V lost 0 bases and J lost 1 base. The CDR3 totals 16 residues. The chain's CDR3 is CASGLVPSGGTDTQYF. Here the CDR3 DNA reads TGTGCTAGTGGTTTGGTCCCTAGCGGGGGCACAGATACGCAGTATTTT. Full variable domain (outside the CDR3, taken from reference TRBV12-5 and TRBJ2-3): DARVTQTPRHKVTEMGQEVTMRCQPILGHNTVFWYRQTMMQGLELLAYFRNRAPLDDSGMPKDRFSAEMPDATLATLKIQPSEPRDSAVYFCASGLVPSGGTDTQYFGPGTRLTVL.

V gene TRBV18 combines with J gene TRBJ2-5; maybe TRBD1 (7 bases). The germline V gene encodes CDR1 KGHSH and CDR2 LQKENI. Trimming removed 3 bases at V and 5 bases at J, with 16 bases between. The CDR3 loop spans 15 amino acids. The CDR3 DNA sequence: TGTGCCAGCTCACCCGTTGACAGGGCGGGGGAGACCCAGTACTTC. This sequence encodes CASSPVDRAGETQYF. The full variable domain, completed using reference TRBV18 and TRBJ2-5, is NAGVMQNPRHLVRRRGQEARLRCSPMKGHSHVYWYRQLPEEGLKFMVYLQKENIIDESGMPKERFSAEFPKEGPSILRIQQVVRGDSAAYFCASSPVDRAGETQYFGPGTRLLVL.

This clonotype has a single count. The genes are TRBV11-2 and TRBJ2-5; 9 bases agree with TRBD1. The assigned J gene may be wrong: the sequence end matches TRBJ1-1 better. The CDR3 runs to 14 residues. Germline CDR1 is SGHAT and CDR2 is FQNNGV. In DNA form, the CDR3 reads TGTGCCAGCAGCCCCGGGACAGGGATTGGTGAAGCTTTCTTT. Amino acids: CASSPGTGIGEAFF.

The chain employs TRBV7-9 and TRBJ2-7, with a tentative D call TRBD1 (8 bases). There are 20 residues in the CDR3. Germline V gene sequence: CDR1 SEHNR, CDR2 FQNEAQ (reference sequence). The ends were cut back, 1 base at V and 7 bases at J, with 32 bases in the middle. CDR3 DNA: TGTGCCAGCAGCTTAGTTGTGGGTTTCGGGCGGGAGCCAGGGGGCCGAGAGCAGTACTTC. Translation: CASSLVVGFGREPGGREQYF.

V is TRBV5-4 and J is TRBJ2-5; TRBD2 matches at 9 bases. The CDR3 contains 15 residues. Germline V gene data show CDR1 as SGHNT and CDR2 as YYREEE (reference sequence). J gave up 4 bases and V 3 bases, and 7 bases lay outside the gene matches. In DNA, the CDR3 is TGTGCCAGCAGCTCTACTAGCGGGTGGGGAGAGACCCAGTACTTC. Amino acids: CASSSTSGWGETQYF.

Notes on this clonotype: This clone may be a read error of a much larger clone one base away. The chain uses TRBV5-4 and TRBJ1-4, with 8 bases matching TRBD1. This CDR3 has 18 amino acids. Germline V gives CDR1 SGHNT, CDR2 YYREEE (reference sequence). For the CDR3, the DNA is TGTGCCAGCAGCCCTGGACAGGGTCCCCGGGTAGCTAATGGAAAACTGTTTTTT. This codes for CASSPGQGPRVANGKLFF. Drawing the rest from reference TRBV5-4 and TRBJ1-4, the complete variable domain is ETGVTQSPTHLIKTRGQQVTLRCSSQSGHNTVSWYQQALGQGPQFIFQYYREEENGRGNFPPRFSGLQFPNYSSELNVNALELDDSALYLCASSPGQGPRVANGKLFFGSGTQLSVL.

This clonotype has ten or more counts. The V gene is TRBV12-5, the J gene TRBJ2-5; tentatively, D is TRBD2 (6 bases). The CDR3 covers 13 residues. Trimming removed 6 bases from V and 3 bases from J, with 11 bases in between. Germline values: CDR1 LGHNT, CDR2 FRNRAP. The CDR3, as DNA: TGTGCTAGTGGCAGGTGGGGGGAAGAGACCCAGTACTTC. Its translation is CASGRWGEETQYF.

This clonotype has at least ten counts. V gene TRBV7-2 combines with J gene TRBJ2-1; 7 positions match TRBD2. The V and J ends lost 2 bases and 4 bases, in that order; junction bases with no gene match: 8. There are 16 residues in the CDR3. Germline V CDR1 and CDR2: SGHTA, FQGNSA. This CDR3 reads CASSLRWEGLYNEQFF. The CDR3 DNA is TGTGCCAGCAGCTTAAGGTGGGAGGGCCTGTACAATGAGCAGTTCTTC.

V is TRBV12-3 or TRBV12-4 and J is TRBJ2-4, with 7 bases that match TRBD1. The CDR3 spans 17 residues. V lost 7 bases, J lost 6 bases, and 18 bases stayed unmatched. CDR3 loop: CASTHGIHKGAGNIQYF. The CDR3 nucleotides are TGTGCCAGCACTCACGGGATCCATAAGGGGGCTGGAAACATTCAGTACTTC.

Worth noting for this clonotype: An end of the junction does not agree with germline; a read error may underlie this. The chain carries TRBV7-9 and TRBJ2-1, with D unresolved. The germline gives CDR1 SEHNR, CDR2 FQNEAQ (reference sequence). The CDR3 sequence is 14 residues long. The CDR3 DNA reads TGTGCCGGCAGCCCCCCTGGTTGGGTCTACGAGCAGTTCTTC. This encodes CAGSPPGWVYEQFF.

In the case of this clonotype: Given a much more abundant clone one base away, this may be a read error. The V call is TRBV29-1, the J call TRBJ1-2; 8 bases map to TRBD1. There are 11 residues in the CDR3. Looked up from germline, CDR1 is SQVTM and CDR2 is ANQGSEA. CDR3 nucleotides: TGCAGCGCCAGGGGGCTCCATGGCTACGCCTTC. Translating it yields CSARGLHGYAF.

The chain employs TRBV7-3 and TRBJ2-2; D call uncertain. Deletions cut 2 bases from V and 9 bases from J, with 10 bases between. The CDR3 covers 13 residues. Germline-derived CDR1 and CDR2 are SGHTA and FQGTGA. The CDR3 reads CASSLDSGWELFF. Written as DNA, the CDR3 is TGTGCCAGCAGCTTAGATTCTGGGTGGGAGCTGTTTTTT.

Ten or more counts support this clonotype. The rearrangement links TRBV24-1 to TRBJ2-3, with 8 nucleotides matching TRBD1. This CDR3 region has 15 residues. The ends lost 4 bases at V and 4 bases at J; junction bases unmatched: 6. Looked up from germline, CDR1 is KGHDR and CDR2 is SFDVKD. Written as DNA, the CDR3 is TGTGCCACCAGTGACCGAGGACAGGGCTCAGATACGCAGTATTTT. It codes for CATSDRGQGSDTQYF.

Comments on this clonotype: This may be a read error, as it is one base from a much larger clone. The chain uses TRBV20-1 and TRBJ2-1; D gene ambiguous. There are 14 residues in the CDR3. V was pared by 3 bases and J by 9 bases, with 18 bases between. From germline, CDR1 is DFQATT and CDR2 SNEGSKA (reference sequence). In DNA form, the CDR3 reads TGCAGTGCTAGGCGCGACTGGTACGACGCTGAGCAGTTCTTC. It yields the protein CSARRDWYDAEQFF.

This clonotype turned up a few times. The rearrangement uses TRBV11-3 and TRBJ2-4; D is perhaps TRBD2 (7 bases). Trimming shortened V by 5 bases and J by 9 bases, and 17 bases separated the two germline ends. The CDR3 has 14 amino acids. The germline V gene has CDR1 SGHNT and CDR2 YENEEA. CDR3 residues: CASSPVGGPVIQYF. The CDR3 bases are TGTGCCAGCAGCCCGGTGGGGGGGCCAGTCATTCAGTACTTC. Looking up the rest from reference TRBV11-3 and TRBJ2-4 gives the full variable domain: EAGVVQSPRYKIIEKKQPVAFWCNPISGHNTLYWYLQNLGQGPELLIRYENEEAVDDSQLPKDRFSAERLKGVDSTLKIQPAELGDSAVYLCASSPVGGPVIQYFGAGTRLSVL.

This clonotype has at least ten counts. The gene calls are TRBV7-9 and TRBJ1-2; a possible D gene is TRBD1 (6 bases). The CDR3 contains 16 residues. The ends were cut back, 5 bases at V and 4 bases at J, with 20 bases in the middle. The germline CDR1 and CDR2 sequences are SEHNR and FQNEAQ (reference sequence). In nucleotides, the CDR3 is TGTGCCAGCAGCCACTTCGGGGCGCAGGGGACCTATGGCTACACCTTC. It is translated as CASSHFGAQGTYGYTF.